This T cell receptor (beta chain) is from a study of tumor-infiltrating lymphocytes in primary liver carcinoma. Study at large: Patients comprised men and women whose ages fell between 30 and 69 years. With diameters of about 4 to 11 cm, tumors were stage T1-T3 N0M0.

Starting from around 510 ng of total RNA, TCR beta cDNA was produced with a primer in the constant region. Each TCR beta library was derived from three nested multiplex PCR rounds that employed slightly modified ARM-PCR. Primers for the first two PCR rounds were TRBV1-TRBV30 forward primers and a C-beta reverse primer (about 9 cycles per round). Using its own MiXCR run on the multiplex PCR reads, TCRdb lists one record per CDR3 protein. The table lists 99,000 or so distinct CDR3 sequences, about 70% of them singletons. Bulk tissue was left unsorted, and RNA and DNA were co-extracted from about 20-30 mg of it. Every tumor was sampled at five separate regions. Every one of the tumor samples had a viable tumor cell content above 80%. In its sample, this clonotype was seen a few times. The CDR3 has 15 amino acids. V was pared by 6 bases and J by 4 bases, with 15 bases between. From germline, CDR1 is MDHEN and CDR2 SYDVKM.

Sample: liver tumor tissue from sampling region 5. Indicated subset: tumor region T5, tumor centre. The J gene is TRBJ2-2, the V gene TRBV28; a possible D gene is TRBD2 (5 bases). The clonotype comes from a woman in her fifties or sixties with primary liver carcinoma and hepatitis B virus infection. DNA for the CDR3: TGTGCCAGCAGCCTTCGCACGGGGTTCACCGGGGAGCTGTTTTTT. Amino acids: CASSLRTGFTGELFF.